Following are 8 T cell receptor beta chains from one sample sequenced in a study of T cell responses to AZD1222 COVID-19 vaccine. This table comes from immunoSEQ multiplex PCR, and its TCRdb copy is limited to in-frame clones, with some not included. Of around 130,000 clones listed, approximately 86% are singletons. The material sequenced was peripheral blood, taken on day 0 of AZD1222 vaccination. The receptor set was obtained from an adult in good health.

The chain recombines TRBV20-1 with TRBJ2-6, with unresolved D. The V and J ends lost 3 bases and 0 bases respectively, with 6 bases between them. The CDR3 length is 14 residues. From germline, CDR1 is DFQATT and CDR2 SNEGSKA (reference sequence). CDR3 DNA sequence: TGCAGTGCTAGTAAGAACTCTGGGGCCAACGTCCTGACTTTC. Amino acid sequence: CSASKNSGANVLTF.

This clone was seen more than once but under ten times. The rearrangement uses TRBV4-3 and TRBJ1-2, with D maybe TRBD1 (5 bases). Trimming left V 0 bases short and J 4 bases short, with 18 bases between. From germline, CDR1 is LGHNA and CDR2 YSLEER. The CDR3 has 17 residues. DNA for the CDR3: TGCGCCAGCAGCCAAGAAGGATCCGAAGGGGAATTCTATGGCTACACCTTC. This sequence encodes CASSQEGSEGEFYGYTF.

CDR3 region: CASSLTSGVGYTF. The CDR3 nucleotides read TGTGCCAGCAGCTTAACGTCGGGGGTCGGCTACACCTTC. V and J are TRBV7-3 and TRBJ1-2; TRBD1 is a possible D gene (5 bases). CDR1 is SGHTA and CDR2 is FQGTGA in the germline V gene. There are 13 residues in the CDR3. Trimming cost V 0 bases and J 8 bases, with 10 bases left between them.

The J gene is TRBJ2-3, the V gene TRBV7-3; 7 nucleotides align to TRBD2. Trimming removed 5 bases from V and 7 bases from J; junction bases left unmatched: 3. This CDR3 has 12 amino acids. Germline V gives CDR1 SGHTA, CDR2 FQGTGA. The CDR3 DNA reads TGTGCCAGCAGCCCGGGGGGAAATACGCAGTATTTT. Residues: CASSPGGNTQYF.

This chain uses TRBV10-3 with TRBJ2-1; 7 bases are a match to TRBD1. Germline CDR1 and CDR2: ENHRY and SYGVKD. Trimming at V came to 3 bases and at J to 5 bases, leaving 4 bases not matched to a gene. The CDR3 spans 14 residues. The CDR3, as DNA: TGTGCCATCAGTGACAGGGGGATAAACAATGAGCAGTTCTTC. This encodes CAISDRGINNEQFF.

In this sample, this clone turned up a few times. This sequence joins TRBV7-2 and TRBJ1-5, with D perhaps matching TRBD1 (5 bases). Trimming pared 5 bases from V and 4 bases from J, leaving 9 bases between. The CDR3 has 13 residues. The V gene's germline CDR1 is SGHTA and CDR2 FQGNSA. CDR3 in DNA: TGTGCCAGCAGCCAACAGGAAAATCAGCCCCAGCATTTT. This encodes CASSQQENQPQHF.

V is TRBV5-6 and J is TRBJ1-2; 7 nucleotides match TRBD1. J was trimmed by 3 bases and V by 5 bases; bases with no gene match: 4. The CDR3 spans 13 residues. CDR1 is SGHDT, CDR2 YYEEEE, per germline. The DNA for the CDR3 is TGTGCCAGCAGTCCCGACAGGGACTATGGCTACACCTTC. Its protein is CASSPDRDYGYTF.

This sequence joins TRBV3-1 (or the pseudogene TRBV3-2) and TRBJ1-2; D is perhaps TRBD1 (5 bases). Between the trimmed V and J ends, which lost 4 bases and 6 bases, there was a span of 21 bases. CDR3 size: 16 residues. The germline CDR1 and CDR2 sequences are LGHDT and YNNKEL (reference sequence). The CDR3 sequence is CASSPNVKAKGNGYTF. CDR3 sequence (DNA): TGTGCCAGCAGCCCCAACGTAAAGGCAAAGGGGAATGGCTACACCTTC.